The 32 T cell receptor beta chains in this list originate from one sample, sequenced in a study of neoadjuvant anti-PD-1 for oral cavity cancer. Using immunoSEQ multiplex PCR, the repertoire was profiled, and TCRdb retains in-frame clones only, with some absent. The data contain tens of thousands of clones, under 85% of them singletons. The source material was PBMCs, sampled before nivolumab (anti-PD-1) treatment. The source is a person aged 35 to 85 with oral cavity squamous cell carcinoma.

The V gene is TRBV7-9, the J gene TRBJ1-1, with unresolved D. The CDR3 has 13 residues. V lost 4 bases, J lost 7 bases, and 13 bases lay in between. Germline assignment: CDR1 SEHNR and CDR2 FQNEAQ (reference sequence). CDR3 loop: CASSYAYMSEAFF. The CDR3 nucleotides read TGTGCCAGCAGCTACGCTTACATGAGTGAAGCTTTCTTT.

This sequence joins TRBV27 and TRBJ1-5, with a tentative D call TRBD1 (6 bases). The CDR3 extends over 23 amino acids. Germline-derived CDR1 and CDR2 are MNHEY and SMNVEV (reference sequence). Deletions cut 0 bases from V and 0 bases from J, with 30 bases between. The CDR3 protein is CASSLSVPGRGRLGPDSNQPQHF. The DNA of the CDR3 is TGTGCCAGCAGTTTATCGGTCCCCGGCAGGGGCCGCCTGGGGCCCGATAGCAATCAGCCCCAGCATTTT.

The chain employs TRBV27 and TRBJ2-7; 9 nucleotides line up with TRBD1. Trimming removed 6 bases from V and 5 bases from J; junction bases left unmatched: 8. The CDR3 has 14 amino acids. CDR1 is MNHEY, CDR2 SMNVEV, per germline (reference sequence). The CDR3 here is CASRGGQGYHEQYF. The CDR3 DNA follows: TGTGCCAGCAGGGGGGGACAGGGTTACCACGAGCAGTACTTC.

The CDR3 nucleotides read TGTGCCAGCAGCTCGCGATGGGGACACAATGAGCAGTTCTTC. Its protein product is CASSSRWGHNEQFF. V gene TRBV9 combines with J gene TRBJ2-1; D possibly uses TRBD1 or TRBD2 (5 bases each). V was trimmed by 4 bases and J by 5 bases, leaving 13 bases between them. Looked up from germline, CDR1 is SGDLS and CDR2 is YYNGEE. CDR3 size: 14 residues.

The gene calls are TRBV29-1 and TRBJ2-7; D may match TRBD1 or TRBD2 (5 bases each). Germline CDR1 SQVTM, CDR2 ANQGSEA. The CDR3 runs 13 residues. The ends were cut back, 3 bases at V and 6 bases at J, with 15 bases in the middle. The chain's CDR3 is CSVDFEGTREQYF. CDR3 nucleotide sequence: TGCAGCGTTGACTTCGAAGGGACGCGCGAGCAGTACTTC.

CDR3 sequence (DNA): TGTGCCAGCACCCAGGGAGGGACTTCCTACGAGCAGTACTTC. This translates into CASTQGGTSYEQYF. V and J are TRBV5-4 and TRBJ2-7; 7 bases are a match to TRBD2. Germline V CDR1 and CDR2: SGHNT, YYREEE (reference sequence). Trimming at V came to 6 bases and at J to 1 base, leaving 7 bases not matched to a gene. The CDR3 totals 14 residues.

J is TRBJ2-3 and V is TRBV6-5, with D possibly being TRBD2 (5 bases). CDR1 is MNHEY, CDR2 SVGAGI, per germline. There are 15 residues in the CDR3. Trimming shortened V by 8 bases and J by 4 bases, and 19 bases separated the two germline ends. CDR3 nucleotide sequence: TGTGCCAGCCTGAGTCGCGCGAGGGCGGCAGATACGCAGTATTTT. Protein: CASLSRARAADTQYF.

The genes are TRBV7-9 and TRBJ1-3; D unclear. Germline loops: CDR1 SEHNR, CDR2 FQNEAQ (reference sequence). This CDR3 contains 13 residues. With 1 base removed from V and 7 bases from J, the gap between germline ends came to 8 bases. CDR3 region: CASSLVTGNTIYF. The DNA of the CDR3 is TGTGCCAGCAGCTTAGTCACGGGGAACACCATATATTTT.

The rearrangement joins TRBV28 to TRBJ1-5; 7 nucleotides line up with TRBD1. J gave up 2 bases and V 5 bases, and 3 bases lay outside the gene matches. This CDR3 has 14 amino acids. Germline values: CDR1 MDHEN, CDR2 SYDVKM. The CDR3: CASSPDRGNQPQHF. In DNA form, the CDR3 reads TGTGCCAGCAGTCCCGACAGGGGCAATCAGCCCCAGCATTTT.

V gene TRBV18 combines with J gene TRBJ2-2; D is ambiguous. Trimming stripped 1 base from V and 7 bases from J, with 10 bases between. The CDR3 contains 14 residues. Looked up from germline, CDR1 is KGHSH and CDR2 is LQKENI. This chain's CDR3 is CASSPQTEVGELFF. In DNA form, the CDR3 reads TGTGCCAGCTCACCACAAACAGAGGTCGGGGAGCTGTTTTTT.

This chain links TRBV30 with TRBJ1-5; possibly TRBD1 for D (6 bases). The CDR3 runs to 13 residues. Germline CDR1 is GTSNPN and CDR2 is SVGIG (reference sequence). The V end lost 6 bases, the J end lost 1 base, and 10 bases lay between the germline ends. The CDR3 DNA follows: TGTGCCTGCGCCGACAGGAGCAATCAGCCCCAGCATTTT. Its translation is CACADRSNQPQHF.

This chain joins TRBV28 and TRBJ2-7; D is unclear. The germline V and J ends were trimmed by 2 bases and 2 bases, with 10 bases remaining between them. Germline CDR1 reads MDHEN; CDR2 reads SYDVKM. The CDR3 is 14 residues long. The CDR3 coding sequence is TGTGCCAGCAGTTTAAAGGGCACCACCTACGAGCAGTACTTC. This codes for CASSLKGTTYEQYF.

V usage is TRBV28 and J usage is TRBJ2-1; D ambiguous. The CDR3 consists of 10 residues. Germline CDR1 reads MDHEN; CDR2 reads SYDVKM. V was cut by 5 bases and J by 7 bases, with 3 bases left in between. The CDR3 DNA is TGTGCCAGCAGTGAGAATGAGCAGTTCTTC. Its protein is CASSENEQFF. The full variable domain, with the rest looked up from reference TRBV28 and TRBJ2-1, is DVKVTQSSRYLVKRTGEKVFLECVQDMDHENMFWYRQDPGLGLRLIYFSYDVKMKEKGDIPEGYSVSREKKERFSLILESASTNQTSMYLCASSENEQFFGPGTRLTVL.

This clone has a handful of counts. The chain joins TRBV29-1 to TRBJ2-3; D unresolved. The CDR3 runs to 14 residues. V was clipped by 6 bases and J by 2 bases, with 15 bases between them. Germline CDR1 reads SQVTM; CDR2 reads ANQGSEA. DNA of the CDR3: TGCAGCGTCCCGGGCAGATTGCTCACAGATACGCAGTATTTT. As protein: CSVPGRLLTDTQYF.

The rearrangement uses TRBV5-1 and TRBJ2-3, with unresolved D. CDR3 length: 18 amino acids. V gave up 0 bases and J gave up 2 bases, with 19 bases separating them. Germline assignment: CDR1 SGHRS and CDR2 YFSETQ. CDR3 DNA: TGCGCCAGCAGCTTGGAAGCCCCCTCTTGGAGAGACACAGATACGCAGTATTTT. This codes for CASSLEAPSWRDTDTQYF.

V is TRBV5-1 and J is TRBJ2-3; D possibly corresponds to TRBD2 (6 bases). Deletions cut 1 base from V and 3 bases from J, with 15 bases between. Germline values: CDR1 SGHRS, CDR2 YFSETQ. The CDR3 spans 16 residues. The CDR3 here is CASSLISEGGTDTQYF. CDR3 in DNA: TGCGCCAGCAGCTTGATCTCGGAGGGTGGAACAGATACGCAGTATTTT.

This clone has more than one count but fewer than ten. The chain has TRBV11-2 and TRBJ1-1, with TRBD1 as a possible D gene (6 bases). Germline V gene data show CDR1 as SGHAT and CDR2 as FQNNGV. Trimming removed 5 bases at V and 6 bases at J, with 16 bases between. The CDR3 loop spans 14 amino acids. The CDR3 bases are TGTGCCAGCAGCGCTCTCGGGACAACTTCTGAAGCTTTCTTT. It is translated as CASSALGTTSEAFF.

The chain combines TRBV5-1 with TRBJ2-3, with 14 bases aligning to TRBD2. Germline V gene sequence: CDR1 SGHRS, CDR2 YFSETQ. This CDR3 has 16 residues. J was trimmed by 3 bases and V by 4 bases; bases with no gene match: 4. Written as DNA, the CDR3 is TGCGCCAGCAGCCCTGGACTAGCGGGAGGTACAGATACGCAGTATTTT. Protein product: CASSPGLAGGTDTQYF.

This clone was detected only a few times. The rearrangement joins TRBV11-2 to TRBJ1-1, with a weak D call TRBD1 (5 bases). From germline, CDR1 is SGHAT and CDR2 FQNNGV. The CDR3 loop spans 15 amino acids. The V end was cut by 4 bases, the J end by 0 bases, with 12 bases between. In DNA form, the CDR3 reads TGTGCCAGCAGCTCACAGGCACAGTTGAACACTGAAGCTTTCTTT. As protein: CASSSQAQLNTEAFF.

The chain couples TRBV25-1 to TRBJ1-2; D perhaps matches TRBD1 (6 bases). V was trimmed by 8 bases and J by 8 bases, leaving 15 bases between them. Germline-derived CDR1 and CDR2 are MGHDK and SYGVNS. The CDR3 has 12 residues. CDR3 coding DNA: TGTGCCAGCGACCCAGGGGCTGGCGGCTACACCTTC. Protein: CASDPGAGGYTF.

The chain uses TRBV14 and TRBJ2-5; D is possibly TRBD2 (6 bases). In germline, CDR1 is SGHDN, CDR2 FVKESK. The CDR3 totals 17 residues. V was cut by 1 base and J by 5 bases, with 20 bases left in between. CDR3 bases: TGTGCCAGCAGCCAAGGGCGTGGTAGCGGTCGGGGGGAGACCCAGTACTTC. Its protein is CASSQGRGSGRGETQYF.

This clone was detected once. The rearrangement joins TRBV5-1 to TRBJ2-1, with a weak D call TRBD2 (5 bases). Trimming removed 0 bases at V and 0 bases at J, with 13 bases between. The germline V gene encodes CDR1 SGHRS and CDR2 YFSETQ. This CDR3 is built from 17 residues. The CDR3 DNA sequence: TGCGCCAGCAGCTTGGGGTCACGGAGGAGCTCCTACAATGAGCAGTTCTTC. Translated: CASSLGSRRSSYNEQFF.

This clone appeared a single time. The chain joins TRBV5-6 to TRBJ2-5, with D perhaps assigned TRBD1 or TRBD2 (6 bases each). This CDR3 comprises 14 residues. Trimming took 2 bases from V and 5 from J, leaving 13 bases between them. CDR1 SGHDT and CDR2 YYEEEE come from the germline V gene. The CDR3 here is CASSLWGAGETQYF. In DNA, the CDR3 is TGTGCCAGCAGCTTATGGGGGGCAGGGGAGACCCAGTACTTC.

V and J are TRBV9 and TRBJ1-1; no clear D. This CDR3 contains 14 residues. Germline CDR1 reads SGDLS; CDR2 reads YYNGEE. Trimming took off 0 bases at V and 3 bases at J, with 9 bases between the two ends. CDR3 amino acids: CASSVALTDTEAFF. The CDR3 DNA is TGTGCCAGCAGCGTAGCTCTTACAGACACTGAAGCTTTCTTT. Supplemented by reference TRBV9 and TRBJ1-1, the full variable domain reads DSGVTQTPKHLITATGQRVTLRCSPRSGDLSVYWYQQSLDQGLQFLIQYYNGEERAKGNILERFSAQQFPDLHSELNLSSLELGDSALYFCASSVALTDTEAFFGQGTRLTVV.

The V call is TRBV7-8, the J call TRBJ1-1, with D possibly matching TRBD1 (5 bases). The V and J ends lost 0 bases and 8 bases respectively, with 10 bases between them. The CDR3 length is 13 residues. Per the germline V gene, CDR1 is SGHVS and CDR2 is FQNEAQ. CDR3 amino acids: CASSLARRTEAFF. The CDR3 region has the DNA TGTGCCAGCAGCTTAGCGCGGAGGACAGAAGCTTTCTTT.

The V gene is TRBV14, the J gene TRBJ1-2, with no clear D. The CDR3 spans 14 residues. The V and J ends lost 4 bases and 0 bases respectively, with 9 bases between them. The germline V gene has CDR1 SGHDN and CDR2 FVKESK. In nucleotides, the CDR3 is TGTGCCAGCAGCCCCTTTGTGACTAACTATGGCTACACCTTC. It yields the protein CASSPFVTNYGYTF.

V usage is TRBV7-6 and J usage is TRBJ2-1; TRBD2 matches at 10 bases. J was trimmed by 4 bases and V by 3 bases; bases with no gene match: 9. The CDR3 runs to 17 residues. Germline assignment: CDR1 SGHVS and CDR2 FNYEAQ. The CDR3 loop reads CASSFLGGSGGYNEQFF. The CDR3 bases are TGTGCCAGCAGCTTCCTAGGGGGTAGCGGGGGGTACAATGAGCAGTTCTTC.

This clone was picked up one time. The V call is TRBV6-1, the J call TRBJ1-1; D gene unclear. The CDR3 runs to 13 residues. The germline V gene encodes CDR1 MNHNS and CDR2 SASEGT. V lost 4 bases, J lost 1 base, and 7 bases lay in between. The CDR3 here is CASSVRTNTEAFF. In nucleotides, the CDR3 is TGTGCCAGCAGTGTAAGGACGAACACTGAAGCTTTCTTT.

The CDR3 DNA follows: TGTGCCAGCAGCTTGGAGGGACGCAGCAATGAGCAGTTCTTC. This codes for CASSLEGRSNEQFF. J is TRBJ2-1 and V is TRBV5-4, with D perhaps matching TRBD1 or TRBD2 (5 bases each). Germline V gives CDR1 SGHNT, CDR2 YYREEE (reference sequence). The CDR3 has 14 residues. The V end lost 0 bases, the J end lost 6 bases, and 10 bases lay between the germline ends.

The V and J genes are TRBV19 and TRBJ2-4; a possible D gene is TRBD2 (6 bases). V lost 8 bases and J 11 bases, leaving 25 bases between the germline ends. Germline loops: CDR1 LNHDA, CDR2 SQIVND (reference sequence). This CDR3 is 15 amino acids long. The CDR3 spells CASRGGALVGAFQYF. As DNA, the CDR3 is TGTGCCAGTCGAGGAGGGGCCCTAGTCGGGGCATTTCAGTACTTC.

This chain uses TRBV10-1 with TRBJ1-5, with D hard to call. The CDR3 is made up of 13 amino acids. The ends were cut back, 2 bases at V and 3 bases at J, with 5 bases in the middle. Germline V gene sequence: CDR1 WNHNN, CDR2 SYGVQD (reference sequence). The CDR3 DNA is TGCGCCAGCAGTGAGAATTTCAATCAGCCCCAGCATTTT. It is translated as CASSENFNQPQHF.

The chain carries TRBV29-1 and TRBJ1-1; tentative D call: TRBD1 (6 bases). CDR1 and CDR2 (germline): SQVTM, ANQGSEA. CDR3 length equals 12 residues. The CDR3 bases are TGCACCGGGGGACACACGAACACTGAAGCTTTCTTT. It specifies CTGGHTNTEAFF.